The T cell receptor (beta chain) under discussion was sequenced for a study of OX40 agonist ivuxolimab in advanced cancers. Measured with immunoSEQ multiplex PCR; TCRdb has only the in-frame clones, and not every one. This table holds approximately 92,000 clones, roughly 94% found once. The J segment lost 4 bases and the V segment lost 5 bases, leaving 7 bases of the junction unmatched. Germline loops: CDR1 LNHDA, CDR2 SQIVND (reference sequence). This CDR3 spans 14 amino acids. This sequence originates from an adult with an advanced solid tumor such as melanoma, head and neck, liver or kidney cancer. The chain has TRBV19 and TRBJ1-1; 7 nucleotides line up with TRBD1. The material was CD4+ or CD8+ T cells sorted from blood, obtained in a trial of the OX40 agonist ivuxolimab. The CDR3 is CASSSQGRPTEAFF. The CDR3 DNA is TGTGCCAGTAGTTCACAGGGGAGGCCCACTGAAGCTTTCTTT.